This entry lists 4 T cell receptor beta chains sequenced from one sample in a study of blood T cell repertoires in COVID-19. Method: immunoSEQ multiplex PCR; TCRdb's copy keeps in-frame clones and lacks some. The table includes some 210,000 clones, roughly four fifths detected once. Source material: PBMCs or T cells enriched from blood (not recorded which). The receptors shown here come from a man aged 35-49 years who had recovered from COVID-19.

V is TRBV18 and J is TRBJ2-7; a weak D match, TRBD1 (6 bases). V was cut by 5 bases and J by 4 bases, with 12 bases left in between. Germline CDR1 and CDR2: KGHSH and LQKENI. The CDR3 runs 13 residues. CDR3 amino acids: CASSLGAHYEQYF. DNA of the CDR3: TGTGCCAGCTCATTGGGGGCGCATTACGAGCAGTACTTC.

The chain has TRBV5-6 and TRBJ2-2; D is uncertain. Trimming removed 1 base from V and 4 bases from J, with 11 bases in between. The CDR3 contains 15 residues. Germline V CDR1 and CDR2: SGHDT, YYEEEE. The CDR3 coding sequence is TGTGCCAGCAGCTTGATTAGCTCGAGCACCGGGGAGCTGTTTTTT. It translates to CASSLISSSTGELFF.

This chain uses TRBV7-3 with TRBJ2-2; no reliable D call. Germline assignment: CDR1 SGHTA and CDR2 FQGTGA. The ends were cut back, 6 bases at V and 6 bases at J, with 11 bases in the middle. The CDR3 covers 13 residues. CDR3 nucleotides: TGTGCCAGCAGTCTTAAGAGGTCCGGGGAGCTGTTTTTT. Protein product: CASSLKRSGELFF.

The genes are TRBV4-2 and TRBJ1-2, with 8 bases lining up with TRBD1. The germline CDR1 and CDR2 sequences are LGHNA and YNFKEQ. Trimming removed 4 bases from V and 2 bases from J; junction bases left unmatched: 3. The CDR3 has 14 residues. CDR3 nucleotide sequence: TGTGCCAGCAGCCCGGCAGGGGGCAACTATGGCTACACCTTC. It yields the protein CASSPAGGNYGYTF.